This T cell receptor (beta chain) was profiled in a study of cytomegalovirus exposure and HLA in healthy donors. Study-wide results and limits: As was reported, the classifier diagnosed cytomegalovirus status with high specificity and sensitivity. Investigators reported 150 to 200 TCR beta chains as tied to cytomegalovirus. In the roughly 120 validation repertoires, a later analysis found that first-cohort TCR clusters tended to co-occur. Among the CMV-associated chains, a few were confirmed in vitro as specific for CMV antigens.

Of note for this clone: Its cognate antigen is unknown.

TCRdb's table, derived via immunoSEQ multiplex PCR, lists solely in-frame clones and lacks some. The sample lists 260,000 or so clones; less than 95% were seen once. This CDR3 contains 16 residues. V lost 8 bases to trimming and J lost 1 base; unmatched junction nucleotides: 10. From germline, CDR1 is MDHEN and CDR2 SYDVKM. The V gene is TRBV28, the J gene TRBJ2-3; 9 bases agree with TRBD2. The TCR comes from a young woman in good health and CMV-seronegative. The sample consisted of PBMCs. CDR3 bases: TGTGCCAGCGAGTTGGTGTCTAGCGGGGGCACAGATACGCAGTATTTT. Protein: CASELVSSGGTDTQYF.